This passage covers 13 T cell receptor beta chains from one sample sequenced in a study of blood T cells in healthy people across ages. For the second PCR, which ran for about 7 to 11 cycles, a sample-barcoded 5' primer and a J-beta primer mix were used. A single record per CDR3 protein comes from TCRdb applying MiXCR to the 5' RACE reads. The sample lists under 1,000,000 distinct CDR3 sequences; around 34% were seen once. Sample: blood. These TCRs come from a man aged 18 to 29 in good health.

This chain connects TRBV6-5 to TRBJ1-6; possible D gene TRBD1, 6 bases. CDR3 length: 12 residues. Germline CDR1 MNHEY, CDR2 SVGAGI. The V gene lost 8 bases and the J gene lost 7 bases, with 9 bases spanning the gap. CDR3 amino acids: CASAQGNSPLHF. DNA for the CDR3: TGTGCCAGCGCCCAGGGGAATTCACCCCTCCACTTT.

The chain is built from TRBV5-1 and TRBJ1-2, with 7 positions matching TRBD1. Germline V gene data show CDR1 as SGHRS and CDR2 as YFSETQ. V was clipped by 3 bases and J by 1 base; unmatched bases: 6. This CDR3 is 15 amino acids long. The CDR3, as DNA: TGCGCCAGCAGCTCGACGGACAGGATTAACTATGGCTACACCTTC. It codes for CASSSTDRINYGYTF.

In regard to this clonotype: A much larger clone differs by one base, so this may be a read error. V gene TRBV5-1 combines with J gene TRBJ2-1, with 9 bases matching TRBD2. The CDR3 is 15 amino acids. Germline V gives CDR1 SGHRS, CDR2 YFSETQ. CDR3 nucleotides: TGCGTCAGCAGCTTAGCTAGCGGGGAGCCAAATGAGCAGTTCTTC. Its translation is CVSSLASGEPNEQFF.

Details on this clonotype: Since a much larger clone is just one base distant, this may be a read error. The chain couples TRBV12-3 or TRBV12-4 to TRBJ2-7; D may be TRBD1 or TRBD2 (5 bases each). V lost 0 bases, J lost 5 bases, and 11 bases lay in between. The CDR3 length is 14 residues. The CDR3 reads CASSLAGDLDEQYF. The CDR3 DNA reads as TGTGCCAGCAGTTTAGCAGGGGACCTTGACGAGCAGTACTTC.

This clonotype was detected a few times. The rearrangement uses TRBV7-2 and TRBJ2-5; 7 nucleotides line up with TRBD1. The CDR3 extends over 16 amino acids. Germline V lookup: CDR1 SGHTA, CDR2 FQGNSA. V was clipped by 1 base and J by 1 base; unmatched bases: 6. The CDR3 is CASSLGVTGTQETQYF. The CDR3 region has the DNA TGTGCCAGCAGCTTAGGTGTGACAGGGACCCAAGAGACCCAGTACTTC.

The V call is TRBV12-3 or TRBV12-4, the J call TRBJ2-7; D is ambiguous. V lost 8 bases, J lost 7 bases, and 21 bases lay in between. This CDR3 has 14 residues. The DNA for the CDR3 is TGTGCCAGCGGGCCGTCGAGGTTTGCGTGGGAGCAGTACTTC. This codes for CASGPSRFAWEQYF.

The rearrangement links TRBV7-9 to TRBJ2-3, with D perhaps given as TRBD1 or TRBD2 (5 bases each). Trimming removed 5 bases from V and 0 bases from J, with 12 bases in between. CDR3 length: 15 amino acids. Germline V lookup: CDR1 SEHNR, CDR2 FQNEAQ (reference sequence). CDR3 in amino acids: CASSKERTSTDTQYF. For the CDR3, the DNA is TGTGCCAGCAGCAAAGAGCGGACAAGCACAGATACGCAGTATTTT.

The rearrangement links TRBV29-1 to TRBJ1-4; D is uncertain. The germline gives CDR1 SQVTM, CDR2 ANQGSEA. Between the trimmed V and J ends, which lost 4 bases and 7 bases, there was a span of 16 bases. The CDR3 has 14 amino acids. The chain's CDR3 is CSVVTTASVEKLFF. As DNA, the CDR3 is TGCAGCGTTGTGACCACAGCCAGCGTTGAAAAACTGTTTTTT.

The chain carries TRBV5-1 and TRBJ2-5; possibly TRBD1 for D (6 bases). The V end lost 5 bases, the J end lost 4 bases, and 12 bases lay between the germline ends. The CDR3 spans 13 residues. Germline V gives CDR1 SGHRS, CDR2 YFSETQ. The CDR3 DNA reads TGCGCCAGCAGTCAACCAGGGGCAGAGACCCAGTACTTC. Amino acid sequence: CASSQPGAETQYF.

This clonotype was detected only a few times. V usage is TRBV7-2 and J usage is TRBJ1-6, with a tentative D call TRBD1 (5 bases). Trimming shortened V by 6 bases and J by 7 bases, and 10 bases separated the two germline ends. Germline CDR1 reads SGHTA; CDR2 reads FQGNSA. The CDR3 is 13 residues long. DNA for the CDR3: TGTGCCAGCAGTCGGGACGTCAATTCACCCCTCCACTTT. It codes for CASSRDVNSPLHF.

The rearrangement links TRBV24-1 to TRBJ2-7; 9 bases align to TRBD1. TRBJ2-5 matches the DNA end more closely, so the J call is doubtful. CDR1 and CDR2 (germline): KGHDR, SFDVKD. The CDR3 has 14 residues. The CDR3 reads CATRDGTGLETQYF. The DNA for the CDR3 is TGTGCCACCAGAGACGGGACAGGGCTAGAGACCCAGTACTTC.

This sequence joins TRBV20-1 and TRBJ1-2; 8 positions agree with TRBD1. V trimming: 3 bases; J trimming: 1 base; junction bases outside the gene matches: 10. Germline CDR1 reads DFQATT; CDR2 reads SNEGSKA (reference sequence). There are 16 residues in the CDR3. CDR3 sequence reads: CSASKIPGQDNYGYTF. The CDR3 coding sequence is TGCAGTGCTAGCAAGATACCGGGACAGGATAACTATGGCTACACCTTC.

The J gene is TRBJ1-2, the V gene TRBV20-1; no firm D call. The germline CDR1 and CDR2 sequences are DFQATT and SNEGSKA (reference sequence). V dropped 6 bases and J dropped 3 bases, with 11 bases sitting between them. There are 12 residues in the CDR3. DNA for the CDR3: TGCAGTGCGGCAGCGGATTACTATGGCTACACCTTC. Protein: CSAAADYYGYTF.